The next 21 T cell receptor beta chains were all read from a single sample in a study of control samples from healthy donors and cancer patients. Profiled with immunoSEQ multiplex PCR; TCRdb holds only in-frame clones, not every one. In the table there are approximately 220,000 clones, roughly 94% of which are singletons. Sequencing was carried out using blood. Source of these receptors: a man over 45 in good health.

The chain recombines TRBV7-3 with TRBJ2-1; D is perhaps TRBD2 (7 bases). V was clipped by 4 bases and J by 10 bases, with 23 bases between them. The germline CDR1 and CDR2 sequences are SGHTA and FQGTGA. The CDR3 contains 16 residues. This chain's CDR3 is CASSSRLGGGLREQFF. As DNA, the CDR3 is TGTGCCAGCAGCTCCCGCCTGGGGGGGGGCCTACGGGAGCAGTTCTTC.

This chain connects TRBV5-6 to TRBJ2-3; D might be TRBD1 (5 bases). The CDR3 runs to 16 residues. Trimming stripped 4 bases from V and 0 bases from J, with 15 bases between. Germline CDR1 is SGHDT and CDR2 is YYEEEE. DNA for the CDR3: TGTGCCAGCAGCCCTACCGACAGTTACAGCACAGATACGCAGTATTTT. Translation: CASSPTDSYSTDTQYF.

The chain combines TRBV4-2 with TRBJ1-5; 7 bases align to TRBD1. Germline loops: CDR1 LGHNA, CDR2 YNFKEQ. This CDR3 spans 13 amino acids. Germline trimming cut 8 bases from V and 6 bases from J; bases unmatched to any gene: 7. CDR3 in amino acids: CASGQERSQPQHF. DNA for the CDR3: TGTGCCAGCGGACAGGAAAGGAGTCAGCCCCAGCATTTT.

This clone was seen a few times. This chain links TRBV5-1 with TRBJ2-7; 7 bases match TRBD1. J lost 2 bases, V lost 2 bases, and 7 bases had no gene match. The CDR3 sequence is 15 residues long. Germline CDR1 reads SGHRS; CDR2 reads YFSETQ. CDR3 bases: TGCGCCAGCAGCTTTCAAGGGGACAGCACCTACGAGCAGTACTTC. Translation gives CASSFQGDSTYEQYF.

J is TRBJ1-6 and V is TRBV18; a weak D match, TRBD1 (5 bases). V was pared by 4 bases and J by 5 bases, with 9 bases between. CDR1 is KGHSH, CDR2 LQKENI, per germline. This CDR3 contains 14 residues. The CDR3 sequence is CASSLDRDNSPLHF. For the CDR3, the DNA is TGTGCCAGCTCACTTGACAGAGATAATTCACCCCTCCACTTT.

The gene calls are TRBV2 and TRBJ1-1; the D gene is possibly TRBD1 (5 bases). The CDR3 covers 13 residues. V was cut by 6 bases and J by 2 bases, with 10 bases left in between. The germline CDR1 and CDR2 sequences are SNHLY and FYNNEI. CDR3 bases: TGTGCCAGCAGAGAGACAGTAAACACTGAAGCTTTCTTT. This gives the protein CASRETVNTEAFF. Full variable domain (outside the CDR3, taken from reference TRBV2 and TRBJ1-1): EPEVTQTPSHQVTQMGQEVILRCVPISNHLYFYWYRQILGQKVEFLVSFYNNEISEKSEIFDDQFSVERPDGSNFTLKIRSTKLEDSAMYFCASRETVNTEAFFGQGTRLTVV.

This sequence joins TRBV28 and TRBJ1-3, with 7 bases aligning to TRBD1. With V trimmed by 5 bases and J by 0 bases, 13 bases remained unmatched. Looked up from germline, CDR1 is MDHEN and CDR2 is SYDVKM. The CDR3 loop spans 18 amino acids. This CDR3 is CASSQNRDSRLSGNTIYF. CDR3 in DNA: TGTGCCAGCAGTCAAAACCGGGACAGCCGTCTCTCTGGAAACACCATATATTTT.

Only one count was recorded for this clone. This rearrangement joins TRBV9 to TRBJ2-2; D not resolved. The length of the CDR3 is 17 residues. The ends were cut back, 2 bases at V and 4 bases at J, with 18 bases in the middle. CDR1 is SGDLS, CDR2 YYNGEE, per germline. DNA for the CDR3: TGTGCCAGCAGCGTTGGACCATTAAAACAAAGCACCGGGGAGCTGTTTTTT. It specifies CASSVGPLKQSTGELFF.

The chain uses TRBV5-4 and TRBJ1-4; unclear D gene. Trimming shortened V by 2 bases and J by 2 bases, and 10 bases separated the two germline ends. This CDR3 is built from 15 residues. The V gene's germline CDR1 is SGHNT and CDR2 YYREEE (reference sequence). The CDR3 nucleotides read TGTGCCAGCAGCTTCGGTTCCAGGACTAATGAAAAACTGTTTTTT. Its protein product is CASSFGSRTNEKLFF.

The chain links TRBV5-1 to TRBJ1-2; no reliable D call. CDR1 is SGHRS, CDR2 YFSETQ, per germline. The CDR3 length is 15 residues. V was trimmed by 4 bases and J by 1 base, leaving 14 bases between them. CDR3 residues: CASSPGGVVNYGYTF. The CDR3 DNA follows: TGCGCCAGCAGCCCCGGTGGAGTCGTTAACTATGGCTACACCTTC.

The CDR3 here is CASRGTENTEAFF. CDR3 bases: TGTGCCAGCAGGGGGACTGAGAACACTGAAGCTTTCTTT. V is TRBV12-3 or TRBV12-4 and J is TRBJ1-1, with D possibly matching TRBD1 (5 bases). V was pared by 6 bases and J by 1 base, with 9 bases between. CDR3 size: 13 residues.

The chain uses TRBV19 and TRBJ1-1, with no clear D. V shed 7 bases and J shed 1 base, with 10 bases lying between them. This CDR3 has 13 residues. Per the germline V gene, CDR1 is LNHDA and CDR2 is SQIVND (reference sequence). CDR3 loop: CASTSQQNTEAFF. The CDR3 DNA is TGTGCCAGTACATCCCAACAGAACACTGAAGCTTTCTTT.

The chain carries TRBV30 and TRBJ1-5; 7 nucleotides line up with TRBD1. V lost 2 bases and J lost 5; bases outside the gene matches: 6. CDR1 is GTSNPN, CDR2 SVGIG, per germline (reference sequence). The CDR3 is made up of 14 amino acids. The DNA of the CDR3 is TGTGCCTGGAGTTTGGGAACAGGGGATCAGCCCCAGCATTTT. It yields the protein CAWSLGTGDQPQHF.

The CDR3 DNA reads TGTGCCGCCGGAAAGCGGGGGGGCCATTTGAAGACCCAGTACTTC. This translates into CAAGKRGGHLKTQYF. The chain couples TRBV28 to TRBJ2-5; 10 nucleotides agree with TRBD2. V gave up 11 bases and J gave up 6 bases; unmatched junction bases: 15. CDR1 is MDHEN and CDR2 is SYDVKM in the germline V gene. The CDR3 covers 15 residues.

V is TRBV28 and J is TRBJ1-3, with 10 bases lining up with TRBD1. After removal of 6 bases from V and 0 bases from J, the junction contained 5 bases not matched to a gene. This CDR3 is built from 16 residues. Germline loops: CDR1 MDHEN, CDR2 SYDVKM. CDR3 sequence reads: CASSIRTGGSGNTIYF. CDR3 in DNA: TGTGCCAGCAGCATTAGGACAGGGGGCTCTGGAAACACCATATATTTT.

The rearrangement uses TRBV6-1 and TRBJ1-2, with D maybe TRBD1 (6 bases). The ends were cut back, 3 bases at V and 7 bases at J, with 18 bases in the middle. The germline V gene has CDR1 MNHNS and CDR2 SASEGT. The CDR3 length is 15 residues. CDR3 protein: CASSDQRGLLVGYTF. DNA for the CDR3: TGTGCCAGCAGTGATCAGCGGGGGCTATTGGTTGGCTACACCTTC.

The genes are TRBV5-1 and TRBJ2-1, with D maybe TRBD2 (6 bases). The germline CDR1 and CDR2 sequences are SGHRS and YFSETQ. Trimming left V 4 bases short and J 2 bases short, with 16 bases between. The CDR3 length is 16 residues. CDR3 loop: CASSPTGGTTYNEQFF. In DNA, the CDR3 is TGCGCCAGCAGCCCGACCGGGGGAACAACCTACAATGAGCAGTTCTTC.

V and J are TRBV5-5 and TRBJ1-2, with no clear D. The CDR3 runs 12 residues. Trimming shortened V by 0 bases and J by 7 bases, and 7 bases separated the two germline ends. CDR1 SGHKS and CDR2 YYEKEE come from the germline V gene (reference sequence). CDR3 sequence (DNA): TGTGCCAGCAGCTTGGGAGTTCTTGGCTACACCTTC. It encodes CASSLGVLGYTF.

The chain carries TRBV5-1 and TRBJ1-1; a weak D match, TRBD1 (5 bases). Between the trimmed V and J ends, which lost 2 bases and 4 bases, there was a span of 9 bases. In germline, CDR1 is SGHRS, CDR2 YFSETQ. CDR3 length equals 13 residues. The CDR3 here is CASSLQEVTEAFF. The CDR3, as DNA: TGCGCCAGCAGCTTACAGGAAGTCACTGAAGCTTTCTTT.

A word on this clone: Other DNA sequences in this specimen translate into the identical CDR3. As DNA, the CDR3 is TGTGCCAGCTCACCGGCGGGCAACACTGAAGCTTTCTTT. Residues: CASSPAGNTEAFF. This chain links TRBV18 with TRBJ1-1; D ambiguous. The germline V gene encodes CDR1 KGHSH and CDR2 LQKENI. This CDR3 is built from 13 residues. V shed 3 bases and J shed 2 bases, with 7 bases lying between them.

This rearrangement joins TRBV6-6 to TRBJ2-7; a weak D match, TRBD1 (6 bases). The CDR3 contains 16 residues. V was cut by 4 bases and J by 9 bases, with 25 bases left in between. Germline V CDR1 and CDR2: MNHNY, SVGAGI (reference sequence). CDR3 amino acids: CASSSSGQSTDWVQYV. The CDR3 DNA reads TGTGCCAGCAGTTCATCGGGACAATCGACGGACTGGGTGCAGTACGTC.